Below, 2 T cell receptor beta chains from the same sample are listed, as sequenced in a study of siplizumab effects on memory and regulatory T cells. Sequenced by immunoSEQ multiplex PCR; TCRdb stores in-frame clones only, minus some. Among about 50,000 clones, 87% were seen once, and the ten largest hold around 0.3%. The sample consisted of naive CD8+ T cells sorted from blood. The receptors come from a human donor in good health.

J is TRBJ2-1 and V is TRBV19; 8 nucleotides align to TRBD2. The germline gives CDR1 LNHDA, CDR2 SQIVND (reference sequence). This CDR3 region has 15 residues. With V trimmed by 6 bases and J by 3 bases, 7 bases remained unmatched. DNA of the CDR3: TGTGCCAGTAGGGTCGGAGCGGGAGTCTACAATGAGCAGTTCTTC. Its protein product is CASRVGAGVYNEQFF. The full variable domain, its missing parts supplied by reference TRBV19 and TRBJ2-1, is DGGITQSPKYLFRKEGQNVTLSCEQNLNHDAMYWYRQDPGQGLRLIYYSQIVNDFQKGDIAEGYSVSREKKESFPLTVTSAQKNPTAFYLCASRVGAGVYNEQFFGPGTRLTVL.

CDR3 loop: CASSQDRFYEQYF. The CDR3 bases are TGCGCCAGCAGCCAAGATCGGTTCTACGAGCAGTACTTC. This chain connects TRBV4-1 to TRBJ2-7; no definite D call. Trimming removed 0 bases at V and 3 bases at J, with 6 bases between. The CDR3 totals 13 residues. Germline V lookup: CDR1 MGHRA, CDR2 YSYEKL.